This T cell receptor beta chain derives from a study of T cell responses to AZD1222 COVID-19 vaccine. V lost 6 bases, J lost 4 bases, and 17 bases lay in between. In germline, CDR1 is LGHNT, CDR2 FRNRAP. This CDR3 has 15 residues. Assay: immunoSEQ multiplex PCR; the TCRdb copy retains only in-frame clones and omits some. Of around 88,000 clones listed, around 92% are singletons. The TCR originated in an adult in good health. The sample was peripheral blood, taken on day 0 of MenACWY control vaccination. This rearrangement joins TRBV12-5 to TRBJ2-3; a possible D gene is TRBD2 (6 bases). For the CDR3, the DNA is TGTGCTAGTGGGGGAGGTGGCTGGGGTGCAGATACGCAGTATTTT. Protein product: CASGGGGWGADTQYF.